This TCR beta chain originates from a study of blood T cell repertoires in COVID-19. Study background: Sample material is recorded as cDNA or gDNA derived from T cells, B-cell-depleted T cells, or PBMCs.

This CDR3 has 15 residues. Germline V gene sequence: CDR1 SGDLS, CDR2 YYNGEE. With 1 base removed from V and 5 bases from J, the gap between germline ends came to 15 bases. Authors' data handling: Quantification of nucleated cells was approximated via reference gene primer amplification. Repertoires were generated with immunoSEQ multiplex PCR, while TCRdb's copy carries only in-frame clones and drops some. V and J calls and clone size are those listed in that table; D and trimming were worked out from the DNA. Counted here are roughly 250,000 clones, 82% occurring once; the ten biggest clones make up 4.9%.

Sequenced sample: peripheral blood. This sequence joins TRBV9 and TRBJ2-5; D is possibly TRBD1 (5 bases). This TCR derives from a woman older than 75 with active or convalescent COVID-19. The CDR3 nucleotides are TGTGCCAGCAGCGTACAACCAAGCAAGGGGGAGACCCAGTACTTC. Residues: CASSVQPSKGETQYF.